The clone carrying this T cell receptor beta chain appeared a few times. The data are from a study of blood T cells in healthy people across ages. For the study at large: Roughly one uniquely barcoded beta molecule per two T cells was captured.

The germline CDR1 and CDR2 sequences are DFQATT and SNEGSKA (reference sequence). V lost 3 bases and J lost 0; bases outside the gene matches: 12. The CDR3 runs to 19 residues. A second roughly 6 to 11 cycle PCR used barcoded and J-beta primers. MiXCR, run by TCRdb on the 5' RACE reads, gives a single entry per CDR3 protein. The sample lists about 1.4 million distinct CDR3 sequences, approximately 59% occurring once. The sample was blood. This sequence originates from a young man in good health. The chain combines TRBV20-1 with TRBJ2-3, with 13 bases fitting TRBD2. DNA for the CDR3: TGCAGTGCTAGTTACCTACTAGCGGGAGGGCCTCTGAGCACAGATACGCAGTATTTT. Translating it yields CSASYLLAGGPLSTDTQYF.